This T cell receptor (beta chain) originates from a study of neurological immune-mediated disorders. Study-wide background: Within the group of around 35 multiple sclerosis patients, approximately 31 were relapsing-remitting, while 3 were secondary progressive.

The CDR3 length is 14 residues. Germline assignment: CDR1 DFQATT and CDR2 SNEGSKA (reference sequence). V lost 6 bases and J lost 3, with 15 bases in between. Study conclusions and caveats: Across subjects, no CDR3 amino acid sequence appeared in expanded clones of more than one subject, a finding that suggested private repertoires in all groups. Phylogenetic grouping put 18 of 34 multiple sclerosis patients' repertoires into one related-CDR3 cluster, a possible signature.

Synthesis of cDNA was performed by 5'RACE using 10-nucleotide random UMIs. MiXCR was run by TCRdb on the 5' RACE reads, yielding one entry per CDR3 protein. The repertoire holds about 33,000 distinct CDR3 sequences, with about 1.4% as singletons. This clonotype was observed many times. Its antigen is as yet unknown. The sequenced material came from PBMCs. The chain couples TRBV20-1 to TRBJ2-1; D is unclear. This clonotype was sampled from a woman in her twenties or thirties with multiple sclerosis. For the CDR3, the DNA is TGCAGTGCCGGAAGCAGGATACTCTACAATGAGCAGTTCTTC. It yields the protein CSAGSRILYNEQFF.